Following are 20 T cell receptor beta chains from one sample sequenced in a study of cytomegalovirus exposure and HLA in healthy donors (dated by TCRdb to about 2017). Library prep was done by the immunoSEQ multiplex PCR assay. For the multiplex PCR, a mixture combining 60 forward primers for TCR Vbeta segments and 13 reverse primers for TCR Jbeta segments was used. The immuneACCESS repertoire file appears here via TCRdb, limited to in-frame rearrangements. These files lack a portion of the clones; in checked studies, under half of the deficit traces to unresolved V genes, and the cause of the others is not known. Here the sample has some 120,000 clones; 75% to 85% occur a single time. The top ten clonotypes cover 3.5% to 4.5% of the sample. Sequenced sample: PBMCs. The source of these receptors is a man in his thirties or forties in good health and CMV-seropositive.

The genes are TRBV7-3 and TRBJ1-1, with 11 bases that match TRBD1. The CDR3 is made up of 16 amino acids. The germline CDR1 and CDR2 sequences are SGHTA and FQGTGA. Losses at the gene ends were 5 bases for V and 5 bases for J; bases not matched to a gene: 10. CDR3 DNA sequence: TGTGCCAGCAGCCGCCGGACAGGGGGCTTAGGTACTGAAGCTTTCTTT. Translation gives CASSRRTGGLGTEAFF.

The V gene is TRBV19, the J gene TRBJ2-3; 9 positions match TRBD1. The CDR3 runs to 17 residues. Germline V CDR1 and CDR2: LNHDA, SQIVND (reference sequence). J was trimmed by 0 bases and V by 0 bases; bases with no gene match: 4. The CDR3: CASSIDRTGASTDTQYF. The CDR3 DNA is TGTGCCAGTAGTATAGATCGGACAGGGGCTAGCACAGATACGCAGTATTTT.

The V gene is TRBV5-1, the J gene TRBJ1-1; 9 bases map to TRBD1. Germline CDR1 and CDR2: SGHRS and YFSETQ. The CDR3 is 15 amino acids. V dropped 1 base and J dropped 1; count of bases not matched to a gene: 2. This CDR3 is CASSLTGGENTEAFF. The CDR3 bases are TGCGCCAGCAGCTTGACAGGGGGCGAGAACACTGAAGCTTTCTTT.

This clone came up a few times. The genes are TRBV5-6 and TRBJ1-1, with a tentative D call TRBD1 (6 bases). V lost 5 bases, J lost 7 bases, and 12 bases lay in between. This CDR3 comprises 12 residues. Germline V gene data show CDR1 as SGHDT and CDR2 as YYEEEE. The CDR3 DNA reads as TGTGCCAGCAGGGCCCCGACAGGTGAAGCTTTCTTT. Its protein is CASRAPTGEAFF.

The chain is built from TRBV7-9 and TRBJ1-2; perhaps TRBD1 as D (6 bases). Germline V CDR1 and CDR2: SEHNR, FQNEAQ (reference sequence). This CDR3 has 11 amino acids. Deletions cut 8 bases from V and 6 bases from J, with 10 bases between. This chain's CDR3 is CASRTVNGYTF. In DNA form, the CDR3 reads TGTGCCAGCCGGACAGTCAATGGCTACACCTTC.

The chain couples TRBV7-9 to TRBJ2-3; 9 bases line up with TRBD2. The length of the CDR3 is 18 residues. Germline CDR1 is SEHNR and CDR2 is FQNEAQ (reference sequence). J was trimmed by 0 bases and V by 8 bases; bases with no gene match: 15. CDR3 sequence (DNA): TGTGCCAGCGCCACCTCCAATGTGGCGGGAGGGAGCACAGATACGCAGTATTTT. It specifies CASATSNVAGGSTDTQYF.

In its sample, this clone was seen a few times. J is TRBJ2-2 and V is TRBV9; D is possibly TRBD2 (6 bases). V gave up 1 base and J gave up 0 bases, with 10 bases separating them. The germline gives CDR1 SGDLS, CDR2 YYNGEE. The CDR3 loop spans 16 amino acids. The CDR3 protein is CASSVRGSANTGELFF. As DNA, the CDR3 is TGTGCCAGCAGCGTACGGGGGAGCGCGAACACCGGGGAGCTGTTTTTT.

The DNA for the CDR3 is TGTGCCAGCAGCTCAAGCCACCGGGACAGGCCCCTTAACTACGAGCAGTACTTC. The encoded protein is CASSSSHRDRPLNYEQYF. V usage is TRBV11-2 and J usage is TRBJ2-7; 8 nucleotides agree with TRBD1. Looked up from germline, CDR1 is SGHAT and CDR2 is FQNNGV. V trimming: 4 bases; J trimming: 3 bases; junction bases outside the gene matches: 17. This CDR3 has 18 residues.

The chain combines TRBV6-4 with TRBJ2-1; a possible D gene is TRBD1 (6 bases). Germline values: CDR1 MRHNA, CDR2 SNTAGT. Trimming took off 0 bases at V and 8 bases at J, with 11 bases between the two ends. The CDR3 is 14 amino acids. Here the CDR3 reads CASSDSAGADEQFF. CDR3 nucleotide sequence: TGTGCCAGCAGTGACTCTGCAGGGGCGGATGAGCAGTTCTTC.

This clone was counted once. This chain joins TRBV28 and TRBJ1-1; 8 bases align to TRBD1. Trimming cost V 2 bases and J 11 bases; bases outside gene matches: 7. CDR3 length equals 13 residues. CDR1 and CDR2 from the germline V gene are MDHEN and SYDVKM. DNA of the CDR3: TGTGCCAGCAGTTTAGGGACAGGTGGGGTGGCTTTCTTT. This codes for CASSLGTGGVAFF.

CDR3 residues: CASSSPGTSGDGQYF. CDR3 bases: TGTGCCAGCAGTAGTCCCGGGACTAGCGGGGATGGGCAGTACTTC. V is TRBV11-2 and J is TRBJ2-7; 13 positions agree with TRBD2. This CDR3 is built from 15 residues. Germline V gene lookup returns CDR1 SGHAT and CDR2 FQNNGV. Germline trimming cut 6 bases from V and 9 bases from J; bases unmatched to any gene: 11.

The chain is built from TRBV30 and TRBJ2-7; possibly TRBD2 for D (6 bases). The germline CDR1 and CDR2 sequences are GTSNPN and SVGIG (reference sequence). Between the trimmed V and J ends, which lost 2 bases and 6 bases, there was a span of 17 bases. This CDR3 region has 14 residues. The CDR3 DNA reads TGTGCCTGGAGTATGACTAGTGGATCGATCGAGCAGTACTTC. Its translation: CAWSMTSGSIEQYF.

Notes on this clone: The sample has other DNA sequences that encode this CDR3 too. The rearrangement links TRBV4-3 to TRBJ1-1; D remains ambiguous. The CDR3 contains 15 residues. V lost 0 bases, J lost 1 base, and 9 bases lay in between. Germline V gene sequence: CDR1 LGHNA, CDR2 YSLEER. In DNA form, the CDR3 reads TGCGCCAGCAGCCAAGATCTTCTGCGGAACACTGAAGCTTTCTTT. Its protein is CASSQDLLRNTEAFF.

Notes on this clone: An end of the junction differs from the germline gene, which may be a read error. The J gene is TRBJ2-4, the V gene TRBV4-3, with D possibly TRBD1 on 5 matching bases. This CDR3 contains 16 residues. Germline-derived CDR1 and CDR2 are LGHNA and YSLEER. The CDR3 nucleotides are TGCGCCAGCAGCCTCGTTTTCTTAGGGGAAAAAAACAGTCAGTACTTC. This translates into CASSLVFLGEKNSQYF.

The chain uses TRBV7-9 and TRBJ2-5, with a weak D call TRBD1 (6 bases). Trimming cost V 2 bases and J 5 bases, with 15 bases left between them. This CDR3 comprises 15 residues. Germline-derived CDR1 and CDR2 are SEHNR and FQNEAQ (reference sequence). The CDR3: CASSLSTGQRETQYF. DNA for the CDR3: TGTGCCAGCAGCTTATCAACTGGACAGAGGGAGACCCAGTACTTC.

The chain joins TRBV7-9 to TRBJ1-2; D call uncertain. The CDR3 has 16 amino acids. The V gene's germline CDR1 is SEHNR and CDR2 FQNEAQ (reference sequence). V was cut by 4 bases and J by 5 bases, with 20 bases left in between. CDR3 nucleotides: TGTGCCAGCAGCTCGAGCTCCCCCACCAGACAATATGGCTACACCTTC. This sequence encodes CASSSSSPTRQYGYTF.

This chain links TRBV9 with TRBJ2-5; 7 bases match TRBD2. Losses at the gene ends were 0 bases for V and 7 bases for J; bases not matched to a gene: 9. CDR1 is SGDLS and CDR2 is YYNGEE in the germline V gene. The CDR3 is 15 residues long. The DNA of the CDR3 is TGTGCCAGCAGCGTAGAAGCGGGGTGGGGGGGGACCCAGTACTTC. It encodes CASSVEAGWGGTQYF. The full variable domain, completed using reference TRBV9 and TRBJ2-5, is DSGVTQTPKHLITATGQRVTLRCSPRSGDLSVYWYQQSLDQGLQFLIQYYNGEERAKGNILERFSAQQFPDLHSELNLSSLELGDSALYFCASSVEAGWGGTQYFGPGTRLLVL.

This rearrangement joins TRBV5-4 to TRBJ2-5; 7 nucleotides line up with TRBD2. Trimming took 4 bases from V and 2 from J; bases not matched to a gene: 5. Germline CDR1 and CDR2: SGHNT and YYREEE (reference sequence). The CDR3 covers 14 residues. The CDR3 here is CASSSGTSQETQYF. CDR3 nucleotide sequence: TGTGCCAGCAGCAGCGGGACTTCTCAAGAGACCCAGTACTTC.

The chain has TRBV5-6 and TRBJ2-3; 7 bases align to TRBD2. The length of the CDR3 is 18 residues. V shed 0 bases, J shed 2 bases, and the junction held 12 bases outside the gene matches. From germline, CDR1 is SGHDT and CDR2 YYEEEE. In DNA form, the CDR3 reads TGTGCCAGCAGCTTGGCGGGGGGAATTTGGGAAATCACAGATACGCAGTATTTT. This sequence encodes CASSLAGGIWEITDTQYF.

This clone was observed a few times. The CDR3 sequence is CASSLGLAGLETQYF. The CDR3, as DNA: TGTGCCAGCAGCTTAGGGCTAGCGGGTCTTGAGACCCAGTACTTC. The chain uses TRBV7-2 and TRBJ2-5; 8 bases agree with TRBD2. The CDR3 length is 15 residues. Looked up from germline, CDR1 is SGHTA and CDR2 is FQGNSA. Germline trimming cut 1 base from V and 5 bases from J; bases unmatched to any gene: 6.